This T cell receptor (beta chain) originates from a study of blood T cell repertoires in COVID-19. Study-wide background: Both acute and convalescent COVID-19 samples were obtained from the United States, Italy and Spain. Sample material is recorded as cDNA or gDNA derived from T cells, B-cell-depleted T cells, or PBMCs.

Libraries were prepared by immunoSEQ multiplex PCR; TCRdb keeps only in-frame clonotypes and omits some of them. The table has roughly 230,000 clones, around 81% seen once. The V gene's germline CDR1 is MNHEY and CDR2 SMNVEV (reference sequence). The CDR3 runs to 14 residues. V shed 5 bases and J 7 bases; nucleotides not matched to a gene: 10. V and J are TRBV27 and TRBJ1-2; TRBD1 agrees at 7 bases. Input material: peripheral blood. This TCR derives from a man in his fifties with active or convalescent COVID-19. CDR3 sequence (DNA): TGTGCCAGCAGTACGGGACAGACGACCGGTGGCTACACCTTC. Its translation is CASSTGQTTGGYTF.